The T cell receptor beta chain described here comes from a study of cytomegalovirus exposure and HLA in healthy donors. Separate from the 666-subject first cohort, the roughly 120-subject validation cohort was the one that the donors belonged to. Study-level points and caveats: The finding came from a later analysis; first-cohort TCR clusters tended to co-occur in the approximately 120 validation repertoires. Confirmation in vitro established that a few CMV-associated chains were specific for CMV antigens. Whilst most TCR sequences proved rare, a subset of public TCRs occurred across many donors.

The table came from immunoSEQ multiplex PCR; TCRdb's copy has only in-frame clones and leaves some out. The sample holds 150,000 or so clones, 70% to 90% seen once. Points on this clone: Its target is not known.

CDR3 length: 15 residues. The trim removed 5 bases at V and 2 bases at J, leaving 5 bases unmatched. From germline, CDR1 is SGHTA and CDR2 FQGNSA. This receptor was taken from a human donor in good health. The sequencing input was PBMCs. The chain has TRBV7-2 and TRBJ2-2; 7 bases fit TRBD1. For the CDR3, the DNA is TGTGCCAGCAGCCCCCGGGACAGAAACACCGGGGAGCTGTTTTTT. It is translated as CASSPRDRNTGELFF.